The following is a TCR beta chain sequence with its context. These data belong to a study of blood T cell repertoires in COVID-19. Study context: PBMCs, B-cell-depleted T cells, or T cells were the source of the cDNA or gDNA that made up the material.

Across 24 US areas, participants ranged in age from roughly 18 to 95 years. Participants had their cohort set by participant-reported clinical history. All recovered Cohort 3 donors got two negative PCRs, got clearance, or saw symptom resolution. Sequencing was performed with immunoSEQ multiplex PCR; in TCRdb, only in-frame clones are kept and a portion is missing. The sample carries about 480,000 clones, roughly nine tenths recorded once. The CDR3 covers 16 residues. V lost 4 bases to trimming and J lost 1 base, with 15 bases between them. Germline V gene lookup returns CDR1 SGHRS and CDR2 YFSETQ. This TCR was recovered from a woman aged 60-75 years who had recovered from COVID-19. Input material: PBMCs or T cells enriched from blood (not recorded which). The chain employs TRBV5-1 and TRBJ1-3; a possible D gene is TRBD1 (5 bases). CDR3 protein: CASSQTDTLSGNTIYF. CDR3 nucleotides: TGCGCCAGCAGCCAGACGGACACGCTTTCTGGAAACACCATATATTTT.